This TCR beta chain originates from a study of blood T cell repertoires in COVID-19. Sequenced by immunoSEQ multiplex PCR; TCRdb stores in-frame clones only, minus some. The repertoire has about 90,000 clones, more than 80% of them found once; the top ten carry 10% to 15%. The CDR3 spans 14 residues. Germline assignment: CDR1 MNHEY and CDR2 SVGAGI. The ends were cut back, 6 bases at V and 1 base at J, with 12 bases in the middle. The sequence derives from a human donor in a cohort sampled during active COVID-19. The sample comprised peripheral blood. The V and J genes are TRBV6-5 and TRBJ1-1; the D gene is possibly TRBD1 (5 bases). CDR3 protein: CASSPQAANTEAFF. The CDR3 DNA follows: TGTGCCAGCAGCCCACAGGCCGCGAACACTGAAGCTTTCTTT.